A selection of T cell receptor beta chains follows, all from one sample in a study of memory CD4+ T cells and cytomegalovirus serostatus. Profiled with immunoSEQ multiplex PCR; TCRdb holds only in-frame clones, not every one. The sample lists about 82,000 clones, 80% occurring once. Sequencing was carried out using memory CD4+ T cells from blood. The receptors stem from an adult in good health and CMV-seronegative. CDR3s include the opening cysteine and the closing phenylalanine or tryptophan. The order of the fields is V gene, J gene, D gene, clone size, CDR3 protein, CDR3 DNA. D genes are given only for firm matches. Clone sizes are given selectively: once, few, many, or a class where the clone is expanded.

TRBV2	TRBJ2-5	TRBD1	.	CASMNRGGETQYF	TGTGCCAGCATGAACAGGGGTGGGGAGACCCAGTACTTC
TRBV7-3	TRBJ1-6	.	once	CASSWADVGSPLHF	TGTGCCAGCAGCTGGGCCGATGTGGGTTCACCCCTCCACTTT
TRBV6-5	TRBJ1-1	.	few	CASSRTQTGLQAFF	TGTGCCAGCAGCCGAACTCAAACAGGGCTGCAAGCTTTCTTT
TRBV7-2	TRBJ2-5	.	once	CASSLVRGYGETQYF	TGTGCCAGCAGCTTAGTTCGAGGGTACGGAGAGACCCAGTACTTC
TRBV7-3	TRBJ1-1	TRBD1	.	CASSARQGAYTEAFF	TGTGCCAGCAGCGCCAGACAGGGGGCTTACACTGAAGCTTTCTTT
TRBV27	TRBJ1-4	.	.	CASSLSPRGGGGRRLFF	TGTGCCAGCAGCCTCTCTCCCCGGGGTGGGGGAGGTCGTCGGCTGTTTTTT
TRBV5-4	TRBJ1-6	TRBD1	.	CAAKGGSHNSPLHF	TGTGCCGCGAAAGGGGGCTCACATAATTCACCCCTCCACTTT
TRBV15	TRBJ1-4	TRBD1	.	CATSRDGTGLSEKLFF	TGTGCCACCAGCAGAGATGGGACAGGACTTTCCGAAAAACTGTTTTTT
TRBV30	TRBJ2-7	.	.	CACTPGASYEQYF	TGTGCCTGTACCCCGGGGGCGTCCTACGAGCAGTACTTC
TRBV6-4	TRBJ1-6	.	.	CASRAEGLVNSPLHF	TGTGCCAGCAGGGCCGAAGGGCTGGTTAATTCACCCCTCCACTTT
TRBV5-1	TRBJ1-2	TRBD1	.	CASSMDRGYGYTF	TGCGCCAGCAGCATGGACAGGGGGTACGGCTACACCTTC
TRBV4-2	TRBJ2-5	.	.	CASSQDTDLSKETQYF	TGTGCCAGCAGCCAAGATACAGACCTATCCAAAGAGACCCAGTACTTC
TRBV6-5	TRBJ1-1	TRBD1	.	CASSDRALNTEAFF	TGTGCCAGCAGCGACAGGGCGCTGAACACTGAAGCTTTCTTT
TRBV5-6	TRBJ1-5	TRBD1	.	CASSSTGAQPQHF	TGTGCCAGCAGCTCGACAGGGGCCCAGCCCCAGCATTTT
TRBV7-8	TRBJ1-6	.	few	CASSLARAGGDSPLHF	TGTGCCAGCAGCTTAGCCAGGGCGGGGGGGGATTCACCCCTCCACTTT
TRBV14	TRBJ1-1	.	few	CASSPTTGPAEAFF	TGTGCCAGCAGCCCTACGACAGGTCCGGCTGAAGCTTTCTTT
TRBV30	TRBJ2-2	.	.	CACQSGGIAGELFF	TGTGCCTGTCAAAGTGGGGGGATCGCCGGGGAGCTGTTTTTT
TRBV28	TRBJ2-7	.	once	CASSSPTSGSLGEQYF	TGTGCCAGCAGTTCCCCAACCTCAGGATCTCTAGGCGAGCAGTACTTC
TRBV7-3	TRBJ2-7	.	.	CASSLRGQAAYEQYF	TGTGCCAGCAGCTTACGGGGGCAGGCCGCCTACGAGCAGTACTTC
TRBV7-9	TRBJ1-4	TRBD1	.	CASSLGQGEKLFF	TGTGCCAGCAGCTTGGGACAGGGGGAAAAACTGTTTTTT
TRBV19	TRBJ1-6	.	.	CASSRSYAGFSPLHF	TGTGCCAGTAGTAGGAGTTACGCAGGGTTTTCACCCCTCCACTTT
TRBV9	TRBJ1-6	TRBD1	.	CASSVQGASSPLHF	TGTGCCAGCAGCGTACAGGGGGCATCTTCACCCCTCCACTTT
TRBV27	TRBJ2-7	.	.	CASSRDPGVYEQYF	TGTGCCAGCAGCAGGGACCCCGGGGTCTACGAGCAGTACTTC
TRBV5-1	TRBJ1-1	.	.	CASSELNENTEAFF	TGCGCCAGCAGCGAACTCAACGAGAACACTGAAGCTTTCTTT
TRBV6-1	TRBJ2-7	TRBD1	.	CASNRDRASAEQYF	TGTGCCAGCAACCGGGACAGGGCGTCTGCCGAGCAGTACTTC
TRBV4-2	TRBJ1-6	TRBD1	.	CASSRDPGQISPLHF	TGTGCCAGCAGCCGAGATCCGGGACAGATATCACCCCTCCACTTT
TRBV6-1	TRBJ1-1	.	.	CASFEAGLVSEAFF	TGTGCCAGCTTTGAGGCAGGTCTAGTATCTGAAGCTTTCTTT
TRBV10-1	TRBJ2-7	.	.	CASSDRESYEQYF	TGCGCCAGCAGTGACAGGGAATCCTACGAGCAGTACTTC
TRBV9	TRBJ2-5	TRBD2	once	CASSVGTSSYETQYF	TGTGCCAGCAGCGTAGGGACTAGCAGTTACGAGACCCAGTACTTC
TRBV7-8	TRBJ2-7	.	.	CASSWGGPWSSYEQYF	TGTGCCAGCAGCTGGGGCGGCCCCTGGAGCTCCTACGAGCAGTACTTC
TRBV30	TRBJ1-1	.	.	CAWSWGSDTEAFF	TGTGCCTGGAGTTGGGGGAGTGACACTGAAGCTTTCTTT
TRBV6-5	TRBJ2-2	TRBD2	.	CAIRGGAGGTGELFF	TGTGCCATCCGCGGGGGGGCCGGGGGCACCGGGGAGCTGTTTTTT
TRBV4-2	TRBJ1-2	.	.	CASSQERFEGYGYTF	TGTGCCAGCAGCCAAGAAAGGTTCGAAGGATATGGCTACACCTTC
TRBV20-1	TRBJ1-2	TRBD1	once	CSALDRAVYTF	TGCAGTGCCCTTGACAGGGCGGTATACACCTTC
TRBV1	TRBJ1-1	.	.	CTSSLGEENRESYTEAFF	TGCACCAGCAGCCTAGGGGAGGAGAACAGGGAATCGTACACTGAAGCTTTCTTT
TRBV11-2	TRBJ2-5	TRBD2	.	CASSLVSPAGGETQYF	TGTGCCAGCAGCTTAGTCTCCCCAGCGGGGGGAGAGACCCAGTACTTC
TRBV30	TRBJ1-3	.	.	CAWMPGTAGNTIYF	TGTGCCTGGATGCCGGGAACGGCTGGAAACACCATATATTTT
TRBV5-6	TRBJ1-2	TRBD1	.	CASTGQGAIGYTF	TGTGCCAGCACCGGACAGGGGGCCATTGGCTACACCTTC
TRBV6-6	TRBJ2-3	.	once	CASIPGGILTDTQYF	TGTGCCAGCATCCCGGGTGGTATATTGACAGATACGCAGTATTTT
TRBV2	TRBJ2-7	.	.	CASSDGSSYEQYF	TGTGCCAGCAGTGACGGCAGCTCCTACGAGCAGTACTTC
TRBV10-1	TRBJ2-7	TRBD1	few	CASRPTGGLYEQYF	TGCGCCAGCAGACCCACAGGGGGCTTATACGAGCAGTACTTC
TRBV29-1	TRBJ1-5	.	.	CSVVGGGIGNQPQHF	TGCAGCGTTGTCGGGGGCGGGATTGGCAATCAGCCCCAGCATTTT
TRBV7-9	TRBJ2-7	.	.	CASSWGGDNEQYF	TGTGCCAGCAGCTGGGGGGGGGACAACGAGCAGTACTTC
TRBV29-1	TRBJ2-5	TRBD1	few	CSVEATGGETQYF	TGCAGCGTTGAGGCGACAGGGGGAGAGACCCAGTACTTC
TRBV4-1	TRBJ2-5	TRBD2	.	CASSRVPAGIETQYF	TGCGCCAGCAGCCGCGTTCCAGCGGGGATAGAGACCCAGTACTTC
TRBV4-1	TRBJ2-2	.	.	CASSLVPTNTGELFF	TGCGCCAGCAGCCTCGTCCCCACCAACACCGGGGAGCTGTTTTTT
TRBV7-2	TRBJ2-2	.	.	CASSKQGNTGELFF	TGTGCCAGCAGCAAACAGGGTAACACCGGGGAGCTGTTTTTT
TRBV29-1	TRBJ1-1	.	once	CSVVRGAFYTEAFF	TGCAGCGTTGTTAGGGGGGCATTTTACACTGAAGCTTTCTTT
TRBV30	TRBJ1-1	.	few	CARGPGITNTEAFF	TGTGCCAGAGGACCGGGAATCACGAACACTGAAGCTTTCTTT
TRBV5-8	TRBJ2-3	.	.	CASSLGLTGTLDTQYF	TGTGCCAGCAGCTTGGGTTTGACAGGGACTTTAGATACGCAGTATTTT
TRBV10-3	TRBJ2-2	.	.	CAIRGGQSMTGELFF	TGTGCCATCAGGGGAGGACAGAGTATGACCGGGGAGCTGTTTTTT